This is a list of T cell receptor beta chains from one sample in a study of CD8+ T cells in alopecia areata. Clones were read by immunoSEQ multiplex PCR, and TCRdb kept only the in-frame ones, dropping some. The sample yields approximately 6,900 clones, roughly 70% seen once. The sample consisted of skin, taken at week 4, from a patient treated with tofacitinib. Receptors originate from a human donor with alopecia areata. The CDR3 runs from the conserved cysteine through the conserved F or W. D genes are given only for firm matches. Expanded clones get a size class; other rows say once, few or many, or leave the size out.

V gene,J gene,D gene,clone size,CDR3 protein,CDR3 DNA
TRBV11-2,TRBJ1-3,-,once,CASSLDPRNTIYF,TGTGCCAGCAGCTTAGACCCCCGGAACACCATATATTTT
TRBV29-1,TRBJ2-5,-,-,CSVAQGFRETQYF,TGCAGCGTTGCACAGGGTTTTAGAGAGACCCAGTACTTC
TRBV7-9,TRBJ2-1,TRBD1,-,CASSHDRVQQFF,TGTGCCAGCAGCCACGACAGGGTCCAGCAGTTCTTC
TRBV2,TRBJ2-4,-,-,CASNTEVGYGKNIQYF,TGTGCCAGCAACACAGAGGTAGGGTACGGCAAAAACATTCAGTACTTC
TRBV7-6,TRBJ1-2,-,-,CASSAGTSYGYTF,TGTGCCAGCAGCGCCGGGACTTCGTATGGCTACACCTTC
TRBV2,TRBJ1-2,TRBD1,-,CASSGDREGGYTF,TGTGCCAGCAGTGGGGACAGGGAAGGTGGCTACACCTTC
TRBV7-3,TRBJ2-6,-,-,CASSSDRFTTGANVLTF,TGTGCCAGCAGCTCCGACAGGTTTACGACTGGGGCCAACGTCCTGACTTTC
TRBV4-1,TRBJ1-5,-,-,CASSRLYNSNQPQHF,TGCGCCAGCAGCCGACTTTACAATAGCAATCAGCCCCAGCATTTT
TRBV5-1,TRBJ1-2,-,few,CASSLNRVDGYTF,TGCGCCAGCAGCTTGAACAGGGTTGATGGCTACACCTTC
TRBV7-9,TRBJ2-7,-,-,CASSLDSFSYEQYF,TGTGCCAGCAGCTTAGATTCCTTCAGCTACGAGCAGTACTTC
TRBV6-1,TRBJ2-7,-,-,CASSEVRTQSYEQYF,TGTGCCAGCAGTGAAGTCCGGACACAATCCTACGAGCAGTACTTC
TRBV19,TRBJ1-5,TRBD1,-,CASIPGGKGQPQHF,TGTGCCAGTATACCAGGGGGTAAGGGGCAGCCCCAGCATTTT
TRBV6-5,TRBJ2-4,TRBD2,-,CASSYSGAGEGIQYF,TGTGCCAGCAGTTACTCAGGAGCGGGAGAGGGAATTCAGTACTTC
TRBV4-1,TRBJ2-7,-,-,CASSHSGFSHEQYF,TGCGCCAGCAGCCACTCAGGGTTCTCACACGAGCAGTACTTC
TRBV11-2,TRBJ2-1,TRBD2,-,CASSPTVLAGEQFF,TGTGCCAGCAGCCCGACGGTACTAGCGGGTGAGCAGTTCTTC
TRBV11-2,TRBJ2-3,-,few,CASSLTRRGPDTDTQYF,TGTGCCAGCAGCTTAACGAGGAGGGGGCCAGACACAGATACGCAGTATTTT
TRBV5-1,TRBJ1-2,-,few,CASSFEGGGAGHYGYTF,TGCGCCAGCAGCTTTGAAGGGGGGGGCGCGGGACACTATGGCTACACCTTC